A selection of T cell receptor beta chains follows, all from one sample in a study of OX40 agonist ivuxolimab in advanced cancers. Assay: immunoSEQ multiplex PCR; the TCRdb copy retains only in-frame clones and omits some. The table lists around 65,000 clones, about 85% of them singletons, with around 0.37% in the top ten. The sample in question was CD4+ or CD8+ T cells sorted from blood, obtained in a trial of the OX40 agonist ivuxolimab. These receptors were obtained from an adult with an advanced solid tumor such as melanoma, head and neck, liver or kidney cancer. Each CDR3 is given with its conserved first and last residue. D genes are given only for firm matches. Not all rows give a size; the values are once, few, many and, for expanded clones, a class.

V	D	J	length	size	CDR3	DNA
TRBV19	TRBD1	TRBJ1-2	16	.	CASSRQGGGANYGYTF	TGTGCCAGTAGCCGACAGGGCGGCGGGGCTAACTATGGCTACACCTTC
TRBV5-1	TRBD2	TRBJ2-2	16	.	CASSLRPRGDTGELFF	TGCGCCAGCAGCTTGCGTCCCCGGGGGGACACCGGGGAGCTGTTTTTT
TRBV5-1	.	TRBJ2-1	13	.	CASSLGRNNEQFF	TGCGCCAGCAGCTTGGGACGGAACAATGAGCAGTTCTTC
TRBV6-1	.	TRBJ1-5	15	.	CASRRGVEWNQPQHF	TGTGCCAGCAGGAGGGGTGTTGAATGGAATCAGCCCCAGCATTTT
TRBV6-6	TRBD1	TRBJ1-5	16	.	CASSSRTGNSNQPQHF	TGTGCCAGCAGTTCCCGGACAGGAAATAGCAATCAGCCCCAGCATTTT
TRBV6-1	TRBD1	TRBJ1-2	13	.	CASSAGTGYGYTF	TGTGCCAGCAGTGCCGGGACAGGCTATGGCTACACCTTC
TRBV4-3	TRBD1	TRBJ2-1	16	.	CASSFTLGQGDNEQFF	TGCGCCAGCAGCTTCACCCTGGGACAGGGGGACAATGAGCAGTTCTTC
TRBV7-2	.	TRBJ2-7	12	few	CASSLDTYEQYF	TGTGCCAGCAGCTTGGACACCTACGAGCAGTACTTC
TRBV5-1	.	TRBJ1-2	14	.	CASRGTTSNYGYTF	TGCGCCTCAAGGGGGACAACTTCTAACTATGGCTACACCTTC
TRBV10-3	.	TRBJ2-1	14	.	CAISEYPPRPEQFF	TGTGCCATCAGTGAGTACCCTCCTAGGCCCGAGCAGTTCTTC
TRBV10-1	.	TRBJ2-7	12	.	CASSLVPYEQYF	TGCGCCAGCAGTCTTGTTCCGTACGAGCAGTACTTC
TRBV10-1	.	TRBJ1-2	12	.	CASSESDRVFTF	TGCGCCAGCAGTGAGTCCGACAGAGTCTTCACCTTC
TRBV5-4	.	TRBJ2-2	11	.	CASTFTGELFF	TGTGCCAGCACCTTCACCGGGGAGCTGTTTTTT
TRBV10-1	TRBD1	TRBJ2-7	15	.	CASSERQGAAYEQYF	TGCGCCAGCAGTGAGAGGCAGGGGGCAGCCTACGAGCAGTACTTC
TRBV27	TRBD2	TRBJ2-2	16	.	CASTPGTSGYTGELFF	TGTGCCAGCACCCCCGGGACTAGCGGATACACCGGGGAGCTGTTTTTT
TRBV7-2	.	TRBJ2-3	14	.	CASSLDYPRDTQYF	TGTGCCAGCAGCTTAGACTACCCGCGGGATACGCAGTATTTT
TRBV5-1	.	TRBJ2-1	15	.	CASSALLGSSNEQFF	TGCGCCAGCAGCGCCCTTCTAGGGTCGAGTAATGAGCAGTTCTTC
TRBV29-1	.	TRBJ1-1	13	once	CSVYDSRNTEAFF	TGCAGCGTGTACGACAGCAGGAACACTGAAGCTTTCTTT
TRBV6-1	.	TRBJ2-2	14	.	CASTMIRETGELFF	TGTGCCAGCACCATGATCAGGGAGACCGGGGAGCTGTTTTTT
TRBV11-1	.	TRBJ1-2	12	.	CASHESVHGHTF	TGTGCCAGTCACGAGTCTGTGCATGGCCACACCTTC
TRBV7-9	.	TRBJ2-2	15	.	CAGRPRDGAYGELFF	TGTGCCGGCAGACCAAGGGACGGGGCCTACGGGGAGCTGTTTTTT
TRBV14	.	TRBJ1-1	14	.	CASSLGRKNTEAFF	TGTGCCAGCAGCCTCGGGCGGAAGAACACTGAAGCTTTCTTT
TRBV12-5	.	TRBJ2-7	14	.	CASGVSSRVREQYF	TGTGCTAGTGGTGTATCATCCAGGGTAAGAGAGCAGTACTTC
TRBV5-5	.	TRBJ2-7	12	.	CASSFPVDEQYF	TGTGCCAGCAGCTTCCCCGTGGACGAGCAGTACTTC
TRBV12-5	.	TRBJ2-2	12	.	CASGLVAGELFF	TGTGCTAGTGGTTTGGTGGCCGGGGAGCTGTTTTTT
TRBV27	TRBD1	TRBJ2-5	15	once	CASSSAGTGGETQYF	TGTGCCAGCAGTTCTGCCGGGACAGGGGGCGAGACCCAGTACTTC
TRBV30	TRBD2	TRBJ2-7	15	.	CAWTYLAGRTYEQYF	TGTGCCTGGACCTACTTAGCGGGGCGAACCTACGAGCAGTACTTC
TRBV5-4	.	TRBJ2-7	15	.	CASSQGGQGTYEQYF	TGTGCCAGCAGCCAGGGGGGTCAGGGTACCTACGAGCAGTACTTC
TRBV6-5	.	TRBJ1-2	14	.	CATNGGGRFYGYTF	TGTGCCACCAACGGGGGTGGAAGGTTCTATGGCTACACCTTC
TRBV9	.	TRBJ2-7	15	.	CASSVGGRNGFEQYF	TGTGCCAGCAGCGTAGGAGGGCGGAACGGGTTCGAGCAGTACTTC
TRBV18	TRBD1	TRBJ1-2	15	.	CASSPPGQAGGGYTF	TGTGCCAGCTCACCACCGGGACAGGCCGGGGGTGGCTACACCTTC
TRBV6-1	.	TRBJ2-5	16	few	CASSEKWGAGVETQYF	TGTGCCAGCAGTGAAAAGTGGGGGGCGGGTGTAGAGACCCAGTACTTC
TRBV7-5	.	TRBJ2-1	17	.	CVRSLPMGAIGKNEQFF	TGTGTCAGAAGCTTACCCATGGGCGCGATCGGGAAAAATGAGCAGTTCTTC
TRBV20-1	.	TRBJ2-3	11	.	CSALGPDTQYF	TGCAGTGCTTTGGGTCCAGATACGCAGTATTTT
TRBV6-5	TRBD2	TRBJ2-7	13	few	CASSPQRGHEQYF	TGTGCCAGCAGTCCGCAGCGGGGCCACGAGCAGTACTTC
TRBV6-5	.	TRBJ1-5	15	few	CASRTQVNSNQPQHF	TGTGCCAGCAGGACGCAGGTGAATAGCAATCAGCCCCAGCATTTT
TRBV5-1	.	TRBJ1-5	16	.	CASSLTPGNSNQPQHF	TGCGCCAGCAGCTTGACCCCCGGTAATAGCAATCAGCCCCAGCATTTT
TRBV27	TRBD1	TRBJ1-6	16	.	CASSGQGPSYNSPLHF	TGTGCCAGCAGTGGACAGGGACCCTCCTATAATTCACCCCTCCACTTT
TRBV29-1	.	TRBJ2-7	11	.	CSVVTGLGQYF	TGCAGCGTTGTTACAGGCCTAGGGCAGTACTTC
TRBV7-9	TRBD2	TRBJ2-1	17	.	CASSLGGLAGEYNEQFF	TGTGCCAGCAGCTTAGGTGGGCTAGCGGGTGAATACAATGAGCAGTTCTTC